Listed below are T cell receptor beta chains from one sample, sequenced in a study of OX40 agonist ivuxolimab in advanced cancers. Sequenced by immunoSEQ multiplex PCR; TCRdb stores in-frame clones only, minus some. The sample holds fewer than 85,000 clones; 65% to 85% are singletons and the top ten take under 0.8%. This specimen was CD4+ or CD8+ T cells sorted from blood, taken in a trial of the OX40 agonist ivuxolimab. The receptors were gathered from an adult with an advanced solid tumor such as melanoma, head and neck, liver or kidney cancer. The CDR3 runs from the conserved cysteine through the conserved F or W. Fields, in order: V gene, CDR3 protein.

>TRBV11-2
CASSLTGASYEQYF
>TRBV2
CASQGENTGELFF
>TRBV4-3
CASSQRGMGYNEQFF
>TRBV7-2
CASSLVQGEGTDTQYF
>TRBV4-2
CASSPNLAGDHKETQYF
>TRBV15
CATRRDRAGTNEKLFF
>TRBV5-1
CASSLVGAKNTEAFF
>TRBV5-1
CASRWTGGEGETQYF
>TRBV4-2
CASSQDVAGGRPNTEAFF
>TRBV5-1
CASSLPRGETDTQYF
>TRBV7-2
CASSFRSETQYF
>TRBV28
CASSAQQRDYGYTF
>TRBV5-1
CASTPGGRGGELFF
>TRBV25-1
CASAGTGSYEQYF
>TRBV5-5
CASSPSDSSNQPQHF
>TRBV5-1
CASSLGGSGTDTQYF
>TRBV5-1
CASSPGQGPTWDTQYF
>TRBV6-1
CASTLTVNQPQHF
>TRBV5-1
CASSLGQASSYNEQFF
>TRBV20-1
CSADQGNEQFF
>TRBV6-1
CASSEGLRSSYNSPLHF
>TRBV28
CASSTGGYGYTF
>TRBV7-2
CASQNGRFGTQYF
>TRBV6-1
CASRKTGPTSYEQYF
>TRBV19
CASSTRGRGTDTQYF
>TRBV6-1
CASSGMTGGSGYEQYF
>TRBV19
CASSFRGDYGYTF
>TRBV2
CASNSGTKVSEKLFF
>TRBV6-4
CASSRGSGTGELFF
>TRBV5-1
CASSSEGFNEQFF
>TRBV28
CASTGLAATGELFF
>TRBV7-6
CASSLSGGYTDTQYF
>TRBV4-3
CASSRGAQRGETQYF
>TRBV6-1
CASSRDTSYEQYF
>TRBV5-1
CASSLAGGWGNEQFF
>TRBV18
CASSPLLGINTGELFF
>TRBV4-1
CASSSREGAGEQYF
>TRBV28
CASSASPGSGNTIYF